The clone carrying this T cell receptor (beta chain) was observed a handful of times. Trimming shortened V by 0 bases and J by 7 bases, and 8 bases separated the two germline ends. Germline V gives CDR1 KGHSH, CDR2 LQKENI. The CDR3 is 13 residues long. The data are from a study of T-cell reconstitution after alpha-beta-depleted transplantation in children. The authors prepared the TCRbeta library with unique molecular identifiers. TCRdb reanalysed the PCR reads using MiXCR and keeps one entry per CDR3 protein. The table lists approximately 270,000 distinct CDR3 sequences, about 10% of them singletons.

This TCR derives from a human donor who donated a stem cell graft to a child with SCID. The source material was PBMCs from the stem cell graft donor, sampled from the stem cell graft. The chain couples TRBV18 to TRBJ2-3; D remains unclear. CDR3: CASSPPSPNTQYF. The DNA for the CDR3 is TGTGCCAGCTCACCACCCTCCCCCAATACGCAGTATTTT.